Detailed here is one TCR beta chain. An end of the junction differs from the germline gene, which may be a read error. This CDR3 is built from 17 residues. Germline CDR1 is LGHNA and CDR2 is YNFKEQ. Constant-segment primers and 5'RACE yielded cDNA libraries for TCR alpha and TCR beta, each carrying sample barcodes and UMIs. TCRdb re-analysed the 5' RACE reads in MiXCR, keeping a single row per CDR3 protein. The repertoire holds 530,000 or so distinct CDR3 sequences, about 18% seen once, with approximately 8.1% in the top ten. These data come from a study of T-cell memory formation after mild COVID-19.

The chain has TRBV4-2 and TRBJ2-3; D is possibly TRBD2 (6 bases). Sequencing input: PBMCs or a T cell subset sorted from them (not recorded which). The TCR sequence derives from an adult woman who had mild COVID-19 (a few samples of this study predate the infection). Cell type and time point are not known. In nucleotides, the CDR3 is TGTGCCAGAAGCCAAGATAAAGGCGGGATTAGCACAGATACGCAGTATTTT. Amino acid sequence: CARSQDKGGISTDTQYF.